These T cell receptor beta chains were read from a single sample in a study of T cells after yellow fever vaccination. From the 5' RACE reads, TCRdb called clonotypes with MiXCR, one entry per CDR3 protein. Of around 530,000 distinct CDR3 sequences listed, about 17% are singletons. This specimen was PBMCs, taken less than 6 days after the first yellow fever vaccination. These TCRs come from a man aged 18 to 30 who received the YFV17D yellow fever vaccine. CDR3s include the opening cysteine and the closing phenylalanine or tryptophan. D genes are given only for firm matches. Expanded clones are given a class, and other clones once, few, many or no size at all.

CDR3aa: CASSITRFYNEQFF; CDR3nt: TGCGCCAGCAGCATCACAAGATTCTACAATGAGCAGTTCTTC; abundance: NA; j_gene: TRBJ2-1; d_gene: NA; v_gene: TRBV5-1
CDR3aa: CASGGYGEQFF; CDR3nt: TGCGCCAGCGGGGGTTATGGTGAGCAGTTCTTC; abundance: few; j_gene: TRBJ2-1; d_gene: NA; v_gene: TRBV5-1
CDR3aa: CASSLSRTYYEQYF; CDR3nt: TGTGCCAGCAGCCTTAGCAGGACTTACTACGAGCAGTACTTC; abundance: few; j_gene: TRBJ2-7; d_gene: NA; v_gene: TRBV27
CDR3aa: CASSPPGGLYNEQFF; CDR3nt: TGTGCCAGCAGCCCCCCTGGCGGTTTGTACAATGAGCAGTTCTTC; abundance: few; j_gene: TRBJ2-1; d_gene: NA; v_gene: TRBV9
CDR3aa: CASSLAAGADGYTF; CDR3nt: TGCGCCAGCAGCTTGGCCGCTGGGGCGGACGGCTACACCTTC; abundance: few; j_gene: TRBJ1-2; d_gene: NA; v_gene: TRBV5-1
CDR3aa: CASSVSAQSGNTIYF; CDR3nt: TGTGCCAGCAGCGTATCAGCCCAGTCTGGAAACACCATATATTTT; abundance: NA; j_gene: TRBJ1-3; d_gene: NA; v_gene: TRBV9
CDR3aa: CSAENSGKSSYEQYF; CDR3nt: TGCAGTGCTGAAAATAGCGGGAAGAGCTCCTACGAGCAGTACTTC; abundance: few; j_gene: TRBJ2-7; d_gene: TRBD2; v_gene: TRBV20-1
CDR3aa: CASSFDPEGSTDTQYF; CDR3nt: TGTGCCAGCAGTTTCGACCCAGAGGGTAGCACAGATACGCAGTATTTT; abundance: few; j_gene: TRBJ2-3; d_gene: NA; v_gene: TRBV12-3/TRBV12-4
CDR3aa: CASSFRQGAMNTEAFF; CDR3nt: TGCGCCAGCAGCTTTAGACAGGGGGCAATGAACACTGAAGCTTTCTTT; abundance: NA; j_gene: TRBJ1-1; d_gene: TRBD1; v_gene: TRBV5-1
CDR3aa: CAIMETRDTEAFF; CDR3nt: TGTGCCATCATGGAGACCCGCGACACTGAAGCTTTCTTT; abundance: many; j_gene: TRBJ1-1; d_gene: NA; v_gene: TRBV10-3
CDR3aa: CASSQAVGTANTEAFF; CDR3nt: TGCGCCAGCAGCCAAGCGGTAGGGACAGCGAACACTGAAGCTTTCTTT; abundance: NA; j_gene: TRBJ1-1; d_gene: TRBD1; v_gene: TRBV4-1
CDR3aa: CAWSLLSRAEQYF; CDR3nt: TGTGCCTGGAGCCTTCTGTCCCGGGCCGAGCAGTACTTC; abundance: NA; j_gene: TRBJ2-7; d_gene: NA; v_gene: TRBV30
CDR3aa: CASQGYNEQFF; CDR3nt: TGTGCCAGCCAGGGCTACAATGAGCAGTTCTTC; abundance: NA; j_gene: TRBJ2-1; d_gene: NA; v_gene: TRBV2
CDR3aa: CAISESWQHVNEKLFF; CDR3nt: TGTGCCATCAGTGAGTCTTGGCAGCACGTTAATGAAAAACTGTTTTTT; abundance: few; j_gene: TRBJ1-4; d_gene: NA; v_gene: TRBV10-3
CDR3aa: CASSQAQLNTEAFF; CDR3nt: TGTGCCAGCAGCCAAGCACAGTTAAACACTGAAGCTTTCTTT; abundance: once; j_gene: TRBJ1-1; d_gene: NA; v_gene: TRBV13
CDR3aa: CSARVTGSSYNSPLHF; CDR3nt: TGCAGTGCTAGAGTGACCGGGAGCTCCTATAATTCACCCCTCCACTTT; abundance: few; j_gene: TRBJ1-6; d_gene: NA; v_gene: TRBV20-1
CDR3aa: CASSVGQGLPDTQYF; CDR3nt: TGTGCCAGCAGCGTAGGGCAGGGGTTACCAGATACGCAGTATTTT; abundance: NA; j_gene: TRBJ2-3; d_gene: NA; v_gene: TRBV9
CDR3aa: CASSFQAYEQYF; CDR3nt: TGCGCCAGCAGCTTCCAGGCCTACGAGCAGTACTTC; abundance: NA; j_gene: TRBJ2-7; d_gene: NA; v_gene: TRBV5-1
CDR3aa: CATSAPSDTQYF; CDR3nt: TGTGCCACCAGTGCCCCCTCAGATACGCAGTATTTT; abundance: NA; j_gene: TRBJ2-3; d_gene: NA; v_gene: TRBV24-1
CDR3aa: CASSLETYYNEQFF; CDR3nt: TGTGCCAGCAGCTTGGAGACTTACTACAATGAGCAGTTCTTC; abundance: many; j_gene: TRBJ2-1; d_gene: NA; v_gene: TRBV5-6
CDR3aa: CASSQAGGDTEAFF; CDR3nt: TGTGCCAGCAGCCAAGCGGGGGGCGACACTGAAGCTTTCTTT; abundance: NA; j_gene: TRBJ1-1; d_gene: NA; v_gene: TRBV14
CDR3aa: CASSLTGEASGGYTF; CDR3nt: TGTGCCAGCAGTTTAACAGGGGAAGCTTCGGGTGGCTACACCTTC; abundance: NA; j_gene: TRBJ1-2; d_gene: TRBD1; v_gene: TRBV12-3/TRBV12-4
CDR3aa: CASSFRWQGGDTQYF; CDR3nt: TGCGCCAGCAGCTTTCGGTGGCAGGGAGGGGATACGCAGTATTTT; abundance: NA; j_gene: TRBJ2-3; d_gene: TRBD2; v_gene: TRBV5-1
CDR3aa: CASSLPGLAGGLAKNIQYF; CDR3nt: TGTGCCAGCAGTTTGCCGGGACTAGCGGGGGGGTTAGCCAAAAACATTCAGTACTTC; abundance: NA; j_gene: TRBJ2-4; d_gene: TRBD2; v_gene: TRBV12-3/TRBV12-4
CDR3aa: CASSYTGTHNEQFF; CDR3nt: TGTGCCAGCAGCTATACCGGGACCCACAATGAGCAGTTCTTC; abundance: NA; j_gene: TRBJ2-1; d_gene: NA; v_gene: TRBV7-9
CDR3aa: CASSPDRDNEQFF; CDR3nt: TGTGCCAGCAGTCCGGACAGGGACAATGAGCAGTTCTTC; abundance: many; j_gene: TRBJ2-1; d_gene: TRBD1; v_gene: TRBV2
CDR3aa: CASSVEGIGGNTIYF; CDR3nt: TGTGCCAGCAGCGTAGAGGGAATAGGTGGAAACACCATATATTTT; abundance: NA; j_gene: TRBJ1-3; d_gene: NA; v_gene: TRBV9
CDR3aa: CAWSGWVETQYF; CDR3nt: TGTGCCTGGAGTGGGTGGGTAGAGACCCAGTACTTC; abundance: NA; j_gene: TRBJ2-5; d_gene: NA; v_gene: TRBV30
CDR3aa: CASSLSRRAIYEQYF; CDR3nt: TGTGCCAGCAGTTTATCCCGGCGGGCCATCTACGAGCAGTACTTC; abundance: few; j_gene: TRBJ2-7; d_gene: NA; v_gene: TRBV12-3/TRBV12-4
CDR3aa: CASSGYNFRGTGRNQPQHF; CDR3nt: TGCGCCAGCAGTGGATATAACTTTAGAGGGACAGGGAGGAATCAGCCCCAGCATTTT; abundance: NA; j_gene: TRBJ1-5; d_gene: TRBD1; v_gene: TRBV10-2
CDR3aa: CASSYRPGQKAEAFF; CDR3nt: TGCGCCAGCAGCTACCGGCCGGGACAGAAGGCTGAAGCTTTCTTT; abundance: NA; j_gene: TRBJ1-1; d_gene: TRBD1; v_gene: TRBV5-1
CDR3aa: CASGWTGRFHYGYTF; CDR3nt: TGTGCCAGTGGATGGACAGGGCGTTTTCACTATGGCTACACCTTC; abundance: NA; j_gene: TRBJ1-2; d_gene: TRBD1; v_gene: TRBV7-9
CDR3aa: CSVMTGDSNTEAFF; CDR3nt: TGCAGCGTTATGACAGGGGACTCGAACACTGAAGCTTTCTTT; abundance: NA; j_gene: TRBJ1-1; d_gene: TRBD1; v_gene: TRBV29-1
CDR3aa: CSALDRVNSNQPQHF; CDR3nt: TGCAGTGCTTTGGACAGAGTAAATAGCAATCAGCCCCAGCATTTT; abundance: NA; j_gene: TRBJ1-5; d_gene: NA; v_gene: TRBV20-1
CDR3aa: CASSQDVNQPQHF; CDR3nt: TGCGCCAGCAGCCAAGATGTGAATCAGCCCCAGCATTTT; abundance: few; j_gene: TRBJ1-5; d_gene: NA; v_gene: TRBV4-3
CDR3aa: CASSLTASGGYAYEQYF; CDR3nt: TGTGCCAGCAGTCTGACCGCTAGCGGGGGTTACGCCTACGAGCAGTACTTC; abundance: NA; j_gene: TRBJ2-7; d_gene: TRBD2; v_gene: TRBV27
CDR3aa: CASSTTPRGGSIKYF; CDR3nt: TGTGCCAGCAGCACCACCCCCAGGGGGGGAAGCATTAAGTACTTC; abundance: NA; j_gene: TRBJ2-4; d_gene: NA; v_gene: TRBV5-6
CDR3aa: CATSRGGAGPESPGTEAFF; CDR3nt: TGTGCCACCAGCAGAGGGGGGGCAGGGCCCGAATCCCCGGGCACTGAAGCTTTCTTT; abundance: few; j_gene: TRBJ1-1; d_gene: NA; v_gene: TRBV15
CDR3aa: CASSQDRGDIAGVSTDTQYF; CDR3nt: TGTGCCAGCAGCCAAGATCGGGGTGATATAGCGGGGGTGAGCACAGATACGCAGTATTTT; abundance: NA; j_gene: TRBJ2-3; d_gene: TRBD2; v_gene: TRBV3-1